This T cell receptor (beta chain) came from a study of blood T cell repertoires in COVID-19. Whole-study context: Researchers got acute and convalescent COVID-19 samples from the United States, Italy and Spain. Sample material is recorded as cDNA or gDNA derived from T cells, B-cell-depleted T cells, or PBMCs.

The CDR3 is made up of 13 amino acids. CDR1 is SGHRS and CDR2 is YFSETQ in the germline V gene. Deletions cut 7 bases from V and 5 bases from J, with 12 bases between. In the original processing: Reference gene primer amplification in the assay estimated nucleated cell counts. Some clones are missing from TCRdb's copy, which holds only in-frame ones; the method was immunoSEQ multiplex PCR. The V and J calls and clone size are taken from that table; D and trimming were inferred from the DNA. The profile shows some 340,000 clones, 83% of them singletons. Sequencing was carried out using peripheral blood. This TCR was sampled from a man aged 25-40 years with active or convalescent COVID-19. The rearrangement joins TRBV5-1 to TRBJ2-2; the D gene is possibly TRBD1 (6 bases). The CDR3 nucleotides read TGCGCCAGCCAACCAGGGGTAACCGGGGAGCTGTTTTTT. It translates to CASQPGVTGELFF.